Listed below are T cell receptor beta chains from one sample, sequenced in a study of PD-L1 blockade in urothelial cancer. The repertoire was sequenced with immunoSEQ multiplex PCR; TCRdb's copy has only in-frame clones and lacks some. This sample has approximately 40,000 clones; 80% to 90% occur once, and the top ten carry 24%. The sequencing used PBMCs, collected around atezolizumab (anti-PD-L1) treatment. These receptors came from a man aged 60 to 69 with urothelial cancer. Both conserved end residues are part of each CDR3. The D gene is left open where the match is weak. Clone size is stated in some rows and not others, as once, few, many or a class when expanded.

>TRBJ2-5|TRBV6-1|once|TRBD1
TGTGCCAGCAAGACAGGGGCGACCGGTGAGACCCAGTACTTC
CASKTGATGETQYF
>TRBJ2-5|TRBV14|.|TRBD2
TGTGCCAGCAGCCAAGAAAGGACTAGCGGGAGGAAGGGAGAGACCCAGTACTTC
CASSQERTSGRKGETQYF
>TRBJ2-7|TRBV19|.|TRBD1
TGTGCCAGTAGTATTAGAGGACAGGGTCTTTACGAGCAGTACTTC
CASSIRGQGLYEQYF
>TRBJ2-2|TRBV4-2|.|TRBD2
TGTGCCAGCAGCCAAGTGATCGTAGCGGGGGCAGCTGGGACCGGGGAGCTGTTTTTT
CASSQVIVAGAAGTGELFF
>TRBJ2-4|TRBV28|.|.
TGTGCCATTTCAGGAGAGACAGACCCAAACATTCAGTACTTC
CAISGETDPNIQYF
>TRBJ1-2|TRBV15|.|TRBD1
TGTGCCACCAGCAGAGATCCCGGGACAGGGTATGGCTACACCTTC
CATSRDPGTGYGYTF
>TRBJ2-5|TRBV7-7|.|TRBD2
TGTGCTAGCAGCTTAGGTGGGAGGGGGACCCAGTACTTC
CASSLGGRGTQYF
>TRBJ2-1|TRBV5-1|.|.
TGCGCCAGCAGCTTGCGGGATGAGCAGTTCTTC
CASSLRDEQFF
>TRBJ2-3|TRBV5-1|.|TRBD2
TGCGCCAGCAGCTCCTCGGGGGGGGGAGATACGCAGTATTTT
CASSSSGGGDTQYF
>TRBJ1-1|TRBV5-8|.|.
TGTGCCAGCAGCTTGATCGGGAGAACTGAAGCTTTCTTT
CASSLIGRTEAFF
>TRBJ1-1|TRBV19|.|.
TGTGCCAGTAGTATACCAGGGGTTGAAGCTTTCTTT
CASSIPGVEAFF
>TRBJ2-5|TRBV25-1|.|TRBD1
TGTGCCAGCAGTGAATCGTCCCCAGGGGGCAGGGAGACCCAGTACTTC
CASSESSPGGRETQYF
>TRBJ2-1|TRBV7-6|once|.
TGTGCCAGCAGCAGAACTCGGACTAACTACAATGAGCAGTTCTTC
CASSRTRTNYNEQFF
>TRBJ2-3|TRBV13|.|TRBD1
TGTGCCAGCAGCTTAACAGGGGGCAAAGGAGATACGCAGTATTTT
CASSLTGGKGDTQYF
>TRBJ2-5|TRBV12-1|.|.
TGTGCCAGCAGCTTTATCCTAGCGGGGGGAGCCCACCAAGAGACCCAGTACTTC
CASSFILAGGAHQETQYF
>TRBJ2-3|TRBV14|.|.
TGTGCCAGCAGCCAAGACAGGGGTGGAGATACGCAGTATTTT
CASSQDRGGDTQYF
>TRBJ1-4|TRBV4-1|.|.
TGCGCCAGCAGCACGACAGGATTTAATGAAAAACTGTTTTTT
CASSTTGFNEKLFF
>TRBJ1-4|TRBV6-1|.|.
TGTGCCAGCAGTGCAGACATAACTAATGAAAAACTGTTTTTT
CASSADITNEKLFF
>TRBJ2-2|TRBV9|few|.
TGTGCCAGCAGCGAGGGGACAAACACCGGGGAGCTGTTTTTT
CASSEGTNTGELFF
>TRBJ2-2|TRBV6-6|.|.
TGTGCCAGCAGTCTGAACACCGGGGAGCTGTTTTTT
CASSLNTGELFF
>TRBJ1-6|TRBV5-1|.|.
TGCGCCAGCAGCTTGGCCCGGCAGGCGATTAATTCACCCCTCCACTTT
CASSLARQAINSPLHF
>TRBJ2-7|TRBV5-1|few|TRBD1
TGCGCCAGCAGCCTGGACAGGGGTTCCCACGAGCAGTACTTC
CASSLDRGSHEQYF
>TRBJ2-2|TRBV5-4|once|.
TGTGCCAGCAGCTCCCAGGAGAACACCGGGGAGCTGTTTTTT
CASSSQENTGELFF
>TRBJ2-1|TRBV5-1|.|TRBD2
TGCGCCAGCTCCGACGGGCTAGCGGGCTCCAATGAGCAGTTCTTC
CASSDGLAGSNEQFF
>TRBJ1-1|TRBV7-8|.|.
TGTGCCAGCAACCCCGGGGGGGAGAACACTGAAGCTTTCTTT
CASNPGGENTEAFF
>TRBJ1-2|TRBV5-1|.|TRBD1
TGCGCCAGCAGCTTGGGACAGGGAACCTATGGCTACACCTTC
CASSLGQGTYGYTF
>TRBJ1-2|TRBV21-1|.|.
TGTGCCAGCAGCCCCTCGGACAGGGACGGCTACACCTTC
CASSPSDRDGYTF
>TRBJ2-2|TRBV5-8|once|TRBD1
TGTGCCAGCAGCCGGGACAGGGTCACCGGGGAGCTGTTTTTT
CASSRDRVTGELFF
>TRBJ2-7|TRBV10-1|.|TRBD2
TGCGCCAGCAGTGTATCTAGCGGGAGTAACGAGCAGTACTTC
CASSVSSGSNEQYF
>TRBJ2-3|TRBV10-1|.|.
TGCGCCAGCAGTGACCTACTCGGTAGCACAGATACGCAGTATTTT
CASSDLLGSTDTQYF
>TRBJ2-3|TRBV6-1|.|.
TGTGCCAGCAGTGACGCCTACACAGATACGCAGTATTTT
CASSDAYTDTQYF
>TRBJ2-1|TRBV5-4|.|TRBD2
TGTGCCAGCAGCGTGGGACTAGCGGGAGTAGGAGGCCTCAATGAGCAGTTCTTC
CASSVGLAGVGGLNEQFF
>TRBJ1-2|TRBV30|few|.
TGTGCCTGGAGCTTACGGAACACAGGTGGCTACACCTTC
CAWSLRNTGGYTF
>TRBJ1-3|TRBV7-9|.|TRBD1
TGTGCCAGCAGCACCCGACAGGGGAACACCATATATTTT
CASSTRQGNTIYF
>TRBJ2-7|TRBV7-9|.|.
TGTGCCAGCAGCTTGACAGGCTACGAGCAGTACTTC
CASSLTGYEQYF
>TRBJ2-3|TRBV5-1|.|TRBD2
TGCGCCAGCAGGGACACTAGCGGGGTGTCAGATACGCAGTATTTT
CASRDTSGVSDTQYF
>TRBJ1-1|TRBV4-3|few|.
TGCGCCAGCAGCCAAGCGGGTTCGGCTGAAGCTTTCTTT
CASSQAGSAEAFF
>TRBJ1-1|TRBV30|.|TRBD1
TGTGCCTGGAGTGTATACAGGGGGCGGGCTGAAGCTTTCTTT
CAWSVYRGRAEAFF
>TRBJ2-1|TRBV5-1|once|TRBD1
TGCGCCAGCAGCTTTAGGACAGGGGGCAATGAGCAGTTCTTC
CASSFRTGGNEQFF
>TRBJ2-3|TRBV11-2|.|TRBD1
TGTGCCAGCAGCCGGGACAGTACCACGCAGTATTTT
CASSRDSTTQYF
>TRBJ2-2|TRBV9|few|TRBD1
TGTGCCAGCAGCCCGGACAGGGAGCACACCGGGGAGCTGTTTTTT
CASSPDREHTGELFF
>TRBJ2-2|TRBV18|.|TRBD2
TGTGCCAGCTCACCAAGGACTAGCGGGTCGAACACCGGGGAGCTGTTTTTT
CASSPRTSGSNTGELFF
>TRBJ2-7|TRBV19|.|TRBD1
TGTGCCAGTAGTATTCAGGGGGCGAGCTCCTACGAGCAGTACTTC
CASSIQGASSYEQYF
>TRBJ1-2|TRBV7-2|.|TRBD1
TGTGCCAGCAGCCCGACAGGGTTTTATGGCTACACCTTC
CASSPTGFYGYTF
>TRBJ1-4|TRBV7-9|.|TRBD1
TGTGCCAGCAGCTTTGGGGACAGGGACAATGAAAAACTGTTTTTT
CASSFGDRDNEKLFF
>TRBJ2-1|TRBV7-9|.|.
TGTGCCAGCAGCTTATCGGTGGGCGAAGGTCCCTACAATGAGCAGTTCTTC
CASSLSVGEGPYNEQFF
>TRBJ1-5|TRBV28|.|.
TGTGCCAGCAGCCGAAGTAATGGCGGTTTGCCCCAGCATTTT
CASSRSNGGLPQHF
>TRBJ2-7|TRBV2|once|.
TGTGCCAGCAGTGTTGGCAGGGGATCCTACGAGCAGTACTTC
CASSVGRGSYEQYF
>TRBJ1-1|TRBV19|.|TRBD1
TGTGCCAGTAGGACAGGGACAGTGCCGAACACTGAAGCTTTCTTT
CASRTGTVPNTEAFF
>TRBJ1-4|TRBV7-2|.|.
TGTGCCAGCAGCCACCGGCTAGGTGAAAAACTGTTTTTT
CASSHRLGEKLFF
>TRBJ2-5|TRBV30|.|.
TGTGCCTGGAGTGCAGGGCTCATACGGCGGGAGACCCAGTACTTC
CAWSAGLIRRETQYF
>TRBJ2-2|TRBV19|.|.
TGTGCCAGTAGTATAACCAGGGGAGCTGGGGGTAACACCGGGGAGCTGTTTTTT
CASSITRGAGGNTGELFF
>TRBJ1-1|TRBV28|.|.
TGTGCCAGCAGGTACCCTAAATCGGGCACTGAAGCTTTCTTT
CASRYPKSGTEAFF
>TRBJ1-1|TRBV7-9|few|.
TGTGCCAGCAGCTTACTTCAGGGGCCCGGCACTGAAGCTTTCTTT
CASSLLQGPGTEAFF
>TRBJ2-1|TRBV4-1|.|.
TGCGCCAGCAGCCGGAACGAGGGCGATGAGCAGTTCTTC
CASSRNEGDEQFF
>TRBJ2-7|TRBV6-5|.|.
TGTGCCAGCAGATTAGCCCCTGGCAGCCCTACGAGGCAGTACTTC
CASRLAPGSPTRQYF
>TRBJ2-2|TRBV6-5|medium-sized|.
TGTGCCACCAACAGGGAGGGGGCCGGGGAGCTGTTTTTT
CATNREGAGELFF
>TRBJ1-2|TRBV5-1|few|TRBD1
TGCGCCAGCAGCTTGGGGGGTCCAGGGGGCTCGGTTGGCTACACCTTC
CASSLGGPGGSVGYTF
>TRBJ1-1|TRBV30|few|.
TGTGCCTGGACGTCCGACAGTGAAGCTTTCTTT
CAWTSDSEAFF